This T cell receptor beta chain originates from a study of CXCR3-negative and CXCR3-positive naive CD8 T cells. Worth noting for this clonotype: Its target is not known.

UMI-labeled 5' RACE TRB cDNA libraries were prepared from the cells. TCRdb reprocessed the 5' RACE reads; each CDR3 protein has one entry and no DNA is given. The sample totals around 140,000 distinct CDR3 sequences. Points from the study as a whole: The study found more hydrophobic TRB CDR3s in CXCR3-positive naive cells than in CXCR3-negative naive cells.

Germline CDR1 is SQVTM and CDR2 is ANQGSEA. The CDR3 runs to 16 residues. This TCR derives from a human donor in good health. Some clones in this sample may be carry-over from other donors' samples. The gene calls are TRBV29-1 and TRBJ2-1. Sample: naive CXCR3+ CD8+ T cells from blood. Indicated subset: CD45RO-CCR7+CD27+CD95- naive CD8+ T cells expressing CXCR3 (TNR3+). CDR3 protein: CSVEDRGLISYNEQFF.